This TCR beta chain was profiled in a study of blood T cell repertoires in COVID-19. Unmatched junction bases numbered 12, after V lost 7 bases and J lost 0 bases. The CDR3 is made up of 17 amino acids. Germline CDR1 reads ENHRY; CDR2 reads SYGVKD. In the study's own analysis: Nucleated cell counts were estimated from reference gene primer amplification. TCRdb's copy holds only in-frame clones and misses some; the assay was immunoSEQ multiplex PCR. The V and J calls and the clone size are those of that table, but D and trimming were determined from the DNA. The table lists about 250,000 clones, roughly 88% of them singletons.

Sequencing input: peripheral blood. J is TRBJ1-3 and V is TRBV10-3; 7 bases line up with TRBD1. The sequence came from a woman aged 80 or over with COVID-19, enrolled during active disease. This chain's CDR3 is CAITARGDSVSGNTIYF. CDR3 nucleotides: TGTGCCATCACCGCGAGGGGGGACAGCGTCTCTGGAAACACCATATATTTT.